The clone carrying this T cell receptor (beta chain) was seen only a few times. This sample was taken from a study of T cell changes during pregnancy in multiple sclerosis. The germline gives CDR1 LNHDA, CDR2 SQIVND (reference sequence). V was pared by 7 bases and J by 1 base, with 8 bases of the junction left unmatched. There are 16 residues in the CDR3. Profiled with immunoSEQ multiplex PCR; TCRdb holds only in-frame clones, not every one. The data show 64,000 or so clones, about 96% seen once. The V call is TRBV19, the J call TRBJ2-5, with 11 bases identical to TRBD2. This specimen consisted of CD8+ T cells from peripheral blood mononuclear cells, obtained after pregnancy. This receptor was identified in a female donor with multiple sclerosis, enrolled in a pregnancy study. The CDR3 spells CASNPGTSGLQETQYF. The CDR3 region has the DNA TGTGCCAGTAATCCCGGGACTAGCGGCCTCCAAGAGACCCAGTACTTC.